The rows below give T cell receptor beta chains drawn from one sample of a study of T cell responses to AZD1222 COVID-19 vaccine. Here immunoSEQ multiplex PCR was the method, and the copy in TCRdb shows in-frame clones only, minus some. The sample holds 120,000 or so clones; 91% are singletons and the top ten take about 5.2%. The starting material was peripheral blood, obtained on day 0 of AZD1222 vaccination. These TCRs come from an adult in good health. Both conserved end residues are part of each CDR3. A D gene is named only where the DNA matches it firmly. The listing skips clone size in some rows; elsewhere it reads once, few, many or a size class.

clone_size | d_call | j_call | v_call | cdr3_length | cdr3_nt | cdr3_aa
. | . | TRBJ1-6 | TRBV6-1 | 15 | TGTGCCAGCAGTGAATTTGGGAGGGTGGCTTCACCCCTCCACTTT | CASSEFGRVASPLHF
. | . | TRBJ1-2 | TRBV3-1/TRBV3-2 | 13 | TGTGCCAGCAGCTCCGTAGGGGCACGGGGCTACACCTTC | CASSSVGARGYTF
once | . | TRBJ1-1 | TRBV3-1/TRBV3-2 | 13 | TGTGCCAGCAGCCAATTATTGAACACTGAAGCTTTCTTT | CASSQLLNTEAFF
. | . | TRBJ1-1 | TRBV6-5 | 14 | TGTGCCAGCAGGGCCCCCGGGGCGGGGCCTGAAGCTTTCTTT | CASRAPGAGPEAFF
. | . | TRBJ1-2 | TRBV19 | 14 | TGTGCCAGTAGTATAGTCAGGGGCGCGTATGGCTACACCTTC | CASSIVRGAYGYTF
. | TRBD1 | TRBJ1-3 | TRBV3-1/TRBV3-2 | 12 | TGTGCCAGCAGAAACCAGGGGGCCACCATATATTTT | CASRNQGATIYF
once | . | TRBJ2-7 | TRBV29-1 | 12 | TGCAGCGTTGCTCTAGCGAGCTACGAGCAGTACTTC | CSVALASYEQYF
. | . | TRBJ1-2 | TRBV7-9 | 15 | TGTGCCAGCAGCTTAGGAGGGACGCAAACGGGTGGCTACACCTTC | CASSLGGTQTGGYTF
. | TRBD1 | TRBJ1-4 | TRBV12-3/TRBV12-4 | 13 | TGTGCCAGCAGTCTTCGACAGGGAATGAAACTGTTTTTT | CASSLRQGMKLFF
few | . | TRBJ1-6 | TRBV3-1/TRBV3-2 | 19 | TGTGCCAGCAGCCAAGATTTAGTAACAGCTAACTCCTATAATTCACCCCTCCACTTT | CASSQDLVTANSYNSPLHF
. | . | TRBJ2-1 | TRBV2 | 13 | TGTGCCAGCAGTGAAAGGGGAGGCAGGGAGCAGTTCTTC | CASSERGGREQFF
. | TRBD1 | TRBJ1-5 | TRBV19 | 15 | TGTGCCAGTATTACGACAGGGAGAAGTAATCAGCCCCAGCATTTT | CASITTGRSNQPQHF
. | TRBD1 | TRBJ2-7 | TRBV19 | 13 | TGTGCCAGTGTTCGGGACAGGGGTCTGGAGCAGTACTTC | CASVRDRGLEQYF
once | . | TRBJ1-2 | TRBV11-2 | 11 | TGTGCCAGCAGCTCTCCCCGGGGCTACACCTTC | CASSSPRGYTF
. | TRBD2 | TRBJ2-7 | TRBV28 | 12 | TGTGCCAGCACCGGGGGGACGGGGGAGCAGTACTTC | CASTGGTGEQYF
. | . | TRBJ2-5 | TRBV7-3 | 14 | TGTGCCAGCAGTTACATGGGTCGGGCGGAGACCCAGTACTTC | CASSYMGRAETQYF
. | . | TRBJ1-1 | TRBV6-4 | 17 | TGTGCCAGCAGTGACTCGTTTGGGTACGGATTGAACACTGAAGCTTTCTTT | CASSDSFGYGLNTEAFF
. | . | TRBJ2-3 | TRBV18 | 16 | TGTGCCAGCTCACCACGTGCGTCGGGGGTCACAGATACGCAGTATTTT | CASSPRASGVTDTQYF
once | TRBD2 | TRBJ2-1 | TRBV9 | 15 | TGTGCCAGCAGCGTAGTTAGCGGGATTGGCGATGAGCAGTTCTTC | CASSVVSGIGDEQFF
. | . | TRBJ1-1 | TRBV12-3/TRBV12-4 | 12 | TGTGCCAGCAGTCGGGGACGCGTTGAAGCTTTCTTT | CASSRGRVEAFF
. | . | TRBJ2-1 | TRBV12-3/TRBV12-4 | 13 | TGTGCCAGCAGGCGGACGCCATTGTATGAGCAGTTCTTC | CASRRTPLYEQFF
. | . | TRBJ1-1 | TRBV15 | 14 | TGTGCCACCAGCAGAGATCAGGGGAACACTGAAGCTTTCTTT | CATSRDQGNTEAFF
once | . | TRBJ2-7 | TRBV19 | 13 | TGTGCCAGTAGTAGGGACGGGATTGGCGAGCAGTACTTC | CASSRDGIGEQYF
. | . | TRBJ1-2 | TRBV2 | 14 | TGTGCCAGCAGTGAAGTAGGGGGTCACTATGGCTACACCTTC | CASSEVGGHYGYTF
. | . | TRBJ2-2 | TRBV7-9 | 14 | TGTGCCAGCAGCATTAGCCCTACCACCCGGGAGCTGTTTTTT | CASSISPTTRELFF
. | . | TRBJ1-2 | TRBV29-1 | 15 | TGCACTCTGGGGAGGCTAGAGATACTTTCCTATGGCTACACCTTC | CTLGRLEILSYGYTF
. | . | TRBJ1-2 | TRBV9 | 14 | TGTGCCAGCAGCGTAGGGGGCGGGGATTATGGCTACACCTTC | CASSVGGGDYGYTF
. | . | TRBJ2-7 | TRBV28 | 14 | TGTGCCAGCAGGTCGGACTCAGCCTCCTACGAGCAGTACTTC | CASRSDSASYEQYF
once | . | TRBJ1-5 | TRBV9 | 13 | TGTGCCAGCAGCGTAGGGGCCGGTCAGCCCCAGCATTTT | CASSVGAGQPQHF
. | . | TRBJ1-1 | TRBV5-4 | 17 | TGTGCCAGCAGCTTGGTTGGCAGGACACCCGGGGGGACTGAAGCTTTCTTT | CASSLVGRTPGGTEAFF
. | . | TRBJ2-5 | TRBV9 | 15 | TGTGCCAGCAGCGCCCACGCCCCTCGGGGAGAGACCCAGTACTTC | CASSAHAPRGETQYF
. | TRBD2 | TRBJ2-3 | TRBV5-4 | 18 | TGTGCCAGCAGCCGATCCCGTGGACTAGCGGGAGCCACAGATACGCAGTATTTT | CASSRSRGLAGATDTQYF
. | . | TRBJ1-1 | TRBV9 | 13 | TGTGCCAGCAGCGTAGGCGAGAACACTGAAGCTTTCTTT | CASSVGENTEAFF
. | . | TRBJ2-7 | TRBV3-1/TRBV3-2 | 15 | TGTGCCAGCAGCCTAACCGGCGACAGAGCAATAGAGCAGTACTTC | CASSLTGDRAIEQYF
. | . | TRBJ1-5 | TRBV2 | 14 | TGTGCCAGCACCAAGTCGGGGCCCAATCAGCCCCAGCATTTT | CASTKSGPNQPQHF
. | . | TRBJ1-2 | TRBV11-2 | 17 | TGTGCCAGCAGCTTAGATCTTAGGGGACAAGACTACTATGGCTACACCTTC | CASSLDLRGQDYYGYTF